This T cell receptor beta chain was captured by sequencing in a study of T cell responses to AZD1222 COVID-19 vaccine. Study details: Pooled in the analysis were second doses at about 4 or about 12 weeks.

Some clones are missing from TCRdb's copy, which holds only in-frame ones; the method was immunoSEQ multiplex PCR. The profile covers roughly 96,000 clones, with 70% to 90% appearing a single time and under 2% taken by the ten largest. Germline CDR1 is SGHRS and CDR2 is YFSETQ. Trimming cost V 2 bases and J 1 base; bases outside gene matches: 5. CDR3 length: 15 residues. This clonotype was sampled from an adult in good health. The sample consisted of peripheral blood, taken on day 0 of AZD1222 vaccination. This chain connects TRBV5-1 to TRBJ2-5; the match to TRBD1 covers 7 bases. The CDR3 here is CASSLTQGIQETQYF. CDR3 DNA sequence: TGCGCCAGCAGCTTAACACAGGGGATCCAAGAGACCCAGTACTTC.